Detailed here is one TCR beta chain. Produced via immunoSEQ multiplex PCR; TCRdb's table is partial and in-frame only. The table shows roughly 160,000 clones, with 70% to 90% occurring only once. The sample originates from a study of blood T cell repertoires in COVID-19. Across the whole study: PBMCs, B-cell-depleted T cells, or T cells were the source of the cDNA or gDNA that made up the material.

In germline, CDR1 is SGHNT, CDR2 YENEEA. The V and J ends lost 5 bases and 3 bases respectively, with 17 bases between them. The CDR3 length is 15 residues. Enrolment of Seattle patients took place during active infection, and they were followed longitudinally. The clonotype originates from a woman aged 80 or over with COVID-19, enrolled during active disease. This chain connects TRBV11-3 to TRBJ2-7; D is possibly TRBD2 (6 bases). Source material: peripheral blood. The CDR3 bases are TGTGCCAGCAGCCAGAGCGGAGCGGAGGGCTACGAGCAGTACTTC. It yields the protein CASSQSGAEGYEQYF.